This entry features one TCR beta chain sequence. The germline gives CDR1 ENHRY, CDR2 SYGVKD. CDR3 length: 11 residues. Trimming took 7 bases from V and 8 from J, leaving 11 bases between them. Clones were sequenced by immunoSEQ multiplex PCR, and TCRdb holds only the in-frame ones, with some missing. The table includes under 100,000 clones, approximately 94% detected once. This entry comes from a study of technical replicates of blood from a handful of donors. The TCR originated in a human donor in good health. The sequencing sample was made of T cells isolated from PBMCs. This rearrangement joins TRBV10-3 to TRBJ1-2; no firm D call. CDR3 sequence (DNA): TGTGCCATCACAGATCTGGAGGGCTACACCTTC. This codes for CAITDLEGYTF.